What follows are 12 T cell receptor beta chains derived from one specimen sequenced in a study of molecular identifiers for immune sequencing clone quantification. TCRdb re-called the PCR reads with MiXCR, one entry per CDR3 protein. The sample consists of over 600,000 distinct CDR3 sequences, 15% to 20% of them appearing once. Material for sequencing was naive CD8+ T cells from blood, with Jurkat cell RNA spiked in. Subset denoted: FACS-sorted CD8+CD4-CCR7+CD45RA+ naive T cells. The receptor set was obtained from a human donor in good health. Some libraries in this study had Jurkat cell RNA spiked in.

This clonotype was seen a handful of times. This sequence joins TRBV2 and TRBJ1-6, with D hard to call. From germline, CDR1 is SNHLY and CDR2 FYNNEI. The V gene lost 3 bases and the J gene lost 8 bases, with 26 bases spanning the gap. This CDR3 is 19 amino acids long. CDR3 in DNA: TGTGCCAGCAGTGATCAGACGGGCGCAAACCTTTGGGGAGATTCACCCCTCCACTTT. It codes for CASSDQTGANLWGDSPLHF.

This clonotype was seen repeatedly, ten times or more. The genes are TRBV24-1 and TRBJ2-1, with D possibly TRBD2 on 5 matching bases. V lost 10 bases and J lost 0, with 9 bases in between. The CDR3 sequence is 13 residues long. Germline V lookup: CDR1 KGHDR, CDR2 SFDVKD. CDR3 coding DNA: TGTGCCACGACGGGGTCCTCCTACAATGAGCAGTTCTTC. Its protein product is CATTGSSYNEQFF.

This clonotype was recorded many times. CDR3 sequence (DNA): TGCGCCAGTCCAGGACAGGGGTTCCGCGAGCAGTACTTC. Amino acid sequence: CASPGQGFREQYF. The chain uses TRBV5-1 and TRBJ2-7, with TRBD1 identical over 9 bases. Trimming at V came to 8 bases and at J to 6 bases, leaving 9 bases not matched to a gene. The length of the CDR3 is 13 residues. Germline V gives CDR1 SGHRS, CDR2 YFSETQ.

This clonotype has a handful of counts. The genes are TRBV30 and TRBJ2-1; 13 nucleotides align to TRBD2. Per germline, CDR1 GTSNPN and CDR2 SVGIG (reference sequence). This CDR3 comprises 14 residues. V gave up 3 bases and J gave up 5 bases; unmatched junction bases: 1. CDR3 amino acids: CAWRTSGGNNEQFF. The CDR3, as DNA: TGTGCCTGGAGGACTAGCGGGGGGAACAATGAGCAGTTCTTC.

This clonotype has ten or more counts. The rearrangement links TRBV7-9 to TRBJ2-2, with D hard to call. Trimming left V 5 bases short and J 3 bases short, with 13 bases between. The germline V gene encodes CDR1 SEHNR and CDR2 FQNEAQ (reference sequence). The CDR3 has 15 residues. CDR3 protein: CASSNRDTDTGELFF. CDR3 DNA sequence: TGTGCCAGCAGCAACCGAGATACGGACACCGGGGAGCTGTTTTTT.

This clonotype was observed many times. V is TRBV25-1 and J is TRBJ2-5; unclear D gene. This CDR3 has 13 residues. The V gene lost 6 bases and the J gene lost 2 bases, with 10 bases spanning the gap. The germline CDR1 and CDR2 sequences are MGHDK and SYGVNS. The CDR3 DNA sequence: TGTGCCAGCAGAAGTCGGTTTCAAGAGACCCAGTACTTC. Translation gives CASRSRFQETQYF.

This clonotype was counted ten times or more. The chain uses TRBV4-3 and TRBJ1-2; 8 bases line up with TRBD1. The CDR3 has 14 residues. Germline V gene lookup returns CDR1 LGHNA and CDR2 YSLEER. The ends lost 6 bases at V and 6 bases at J; junction bases unmatched: 9. The CDR3 coding sequence is TGCGCCAGCAGTCTAGGGACAGGAGCTAATGGCTACACCTTC. Protein sequence: CASSLGTGANGYTF.

In regard to this clonotype: A much larger clonotype is one base distant, so this may be a read error. This rearrangement joins TRBV7-9 to TRBJ1-1; D gene unclear. Germline CDR1 and CDR2: SEHNR and FQNEAQ (reference sequence). The CDR3 loop spans 12 amino acids. The DNA of the CDR3 is TGTGCCTGCAGCTACGGCGACGGCGCAGCCTTCTTT. This translates into CACSYGDGAAFF.

This clonotype was seen ten or more times. V and J are TRBV7-9 and TRBJ2-7, with D perhaps being TRBD1 or TRBD2 (5 bases each). Germline V gene data show CDR1 as SEHNR and CDR2 as FQNEAQ (reference sequence). V was pared by 5 bases and J by 4 bases, with 12 bases between. The CDR3 length is 13 residues. The CDR3 sequence: CASSVDGAYEQYF. Here the CDR3 DNA reads TGTGCCAGCAGCGTGGACGGGGCGTACGAGCAGTACTTC.

Comment on this clonotype: A much larger clone differs by one base, so this may be a read error. The chain joins TRBV9 to TRBJ2-5, with D tentatively TRBD1 (6 bases). This CDR3 spans 15 amino acids. CDR1 is SGDLS, CDR2 YYNGEE, per germline. V was shortened by 3 bases and J by 4 bases, with 16 bases between the two germline ends. The CDR3 DNA reads TGTGCCAGCAGCGCGGGCCCCTGGGGGCGAGAGACCCAGTACTTC. This gives the protein CASSAGPWGRETQYF.

On this clonotype itself: A much larger clone sits a single nucleotide away, making a read error possible. This rearrangement joins TRBV27 to TRBJ2-2; 10 positions match TRBD2. The CDR3 has 18 amino acids. Germline V lookup: CDR1 MNHEY, CDR2 SMNVEV (reference sequence). The CDR3 loop is CASSLMLGLATNTGELLF. The CDR3 DNA sequence: TGTGCCAGCAGTTTAATGTTGGGACTAGCGACGAACACCGGGGAGCTGCTTTTT.

Ten or more counts support this clonotype. The V call is TRBV28, the J call TRBJ1-1, with 9 bases aligning to TRBD1. The length of the CDR3 is 14 residues. Trimming at V came to 9 bases and at J to 3 bases, leaving 8 bases not matched to a gene. CDR1 and CDR2 (germline): MDHEN, SYDVKM. CDR3 coding DNA: TGTGCCAGTACAGGGGGCATACGGTACACTGAAGCTTTCTTT. Amino acid sequence: CASTGGIRYTEAFF.